This is a list of T cell receptor beta chains from one sample in a study of PD-L1 blockade in urothelial cancer. Clones were read by immunoSEQ multiplex PCR, and TCRdb kept only the in-frame ones, dropping some. The sample carries some 90,000 clones, roughly 90% recorded once. The input for sequencing was PBMCs, taken around atezolizumab (anti-PD-L1) treatment. Every receptor here comes from an elderly woman with urothelial cancer. Both conserved end residues are part of each CDR3. The D gene is left open where the match is weak. Size tells how often a clone was seen (once, few, many) or the class of an expanded clone, and some rows leave it out.

NA | TRBJ1-4 | TRBV28 | TRBD1 | CASSPQTGGAKLFF | TGTGCCAGCAGCCCACAAACAGGGGGGGCAAAACTGTTTTTT
once | TRBJ1-2 | TRBV5-4 | NA | CASSQPRGNYGYTF | TGTGCCAGCAGCCAGCCCCGGGGAAACTATGGCTACACCTTC
NA | TRBJ2-1 | TRBV6-1 | TRBD1 | CASRPGTAYNEQFF | TGTGCCAGCAGACCCGGGACAGCTTACAATGAGCAGTTCTTC
NA | TRBJ2-5 | TRBV5-1 | NA | CASSTPEETQYF | TGCGCCAGCAGCACCCCGGAGGAGACCCAGTACTTC
NA | TRBJ2-2 | TRBV5-4 | NA | CASSKDTSTGELFF | TGTGCCAGCAGCAAAGACACCTCCACCGGGGAGCTGTTTTTT
NA | TRBJ1-5 | TRBV27 | NA | CASSFGRGNQPQHF | TGTGCCAGCAGTTTCGGTAGAGGGAATCAGCCCCAGCATTTT
once | TRBJ2-7 | TRBV6-6 | NA | CATTLGGVEQYF | TGTGCCACCACTTTAGGAGGGGTCGAGCAGTACTTC
once | TRBJ2-1 | TRBV6-4 | NA | CASSDENGLEEQFF | TGTGCCAGCAGTGACGAAAATGGGCTTGAGGAGCAGTTCTTC
NA | TRBJ1-2 | TRBV2 | NA | CASSEGLGAHGYTF | TGTGCCAGCAGTGAAGGATTGGGGGCCCATGGCTACACCTTC
once | TRBJ2-1 | TRBV27 | NA | CASSFGSNEQFF | TGTGCCAGCAGTTTTGGCAGCAATGAGCAGTTCTTC
NA | TRBJ1-2 | TRBV6-1 | NA | CASSEDRVYGYTF | TGTGCCAGCAGTGAAGACAGGGTATATGGCTACACCTTC
NA | TRBJ1-1 | TRBV19 | TRBD1 | CASSIGTGALNTEAFF | TGTGCCAGTAGTATTGGGACAGGGGCCCTCAACACTGAAGCTTTCTTT
few | TRBJ2-1 | TRBV9 | NA | CASSVYGDNVFF | TGTGCCAGCAGCGTGTATGGGGACAATGTGTTCTTC
NA | TRBJ1-5 | TRBV30 | NA | CAWSVPWEPLSNQPQHF | TGTGCCTGGAGTGTACCGTGGGAGCCACTTAGCAATCAGCCCCAGCATTTT
once | TRBJ2-2 | TRBV5-1 | NA | CASSSRQDHTGELFF | TGCGCCAGCAGCTCCAGACAGGACCACACCGGGGAGCTGTTTTTT
NA | TRBJ1-1 | TRBV25-1 | NA | CASSEPGGPTEAFF | TGTGCCAGCAGTGAACCGGGGGGTCCCACTGAAGCTTTCTTT
NA | TRBJ1-4 | TRBV19 | NA | CASSPTRGKLNVELFF | TGTGCCAGTAGCCCCACCCGAGGGAAACTGAATGTCGAACTGTTTTTT
NA | TRBJ2-1 | TRBV4-2 | NA | CASSQRNEQFF | TGTGCCAGCAGCCAGCGCAATGAGCAGTTCTTC
NA | TRBJ2-7 | TRBV28 | TRBD2 | CASSGGTSASYEQYF | TGTGCCAGCAGTGGCGGGACTAGCGCATCCTACGAGCAGTACTTC
NA | TRBJ2-6 | TRBV28 | NA | CASSLRDSLSGANVLTF | TGTGCCAGCAGTCTCCGGGACTCACTCTCTGGGGCCAACGTCCTGACTTTC
NA | TRBJ2-3 | TRBV5-1 | NA | CASSLQRSTDTQYF | TGCGCCAGCAGCCTCCAGAGGAGCACAGATACGCAGTATTTT
NA | TRBJ2-1 | TRBV11-2 | TRBD2 | CASSPRTSGSANEQFF | TGTGCCAGCAGCCCCAGGACTAGCGGGAGCGCGAATGAGCAGTTCTTC
NA | TRBJ2-5 | TRBV19 | NA | CASSLSGQGGPYQETQYF | NA
NA | TRBJ2-1 | TRBV10-2 | NA | CASSEFRATGDEQFF | TGCGCCAGCAGTGAGTTCAGGGCCACCGGCGATGAGCAGTTCTTC
NA | TRBJ1-1 | TRBV6-6 | NA | CASSYDDREAFF | TGTGCCAGCAGTTACGACGACAGGGAAGCTTTCTTT
NA | TRBJ2-7 | TRBV2 | TRBD2 | CARQRERGYEQYF | TGTGCCCGCCAGCGGGAGAGAGGGTACGAGCAGTACTTC
NA | TRBJ1-1 | TRBV5-1 | TRBD1 | CASSEGADTEAFF | TGCGCCAGCAGCGAGGGGGCCGACACTGAAGCTTTCTTT
NA | TRBJ2-1 | TRBV7-3 | TRBD2 | CASSISGRAGNEQFF | TGTGCCAGCAGCATCTCCGGGAGGGCCGGGAATGAGCAGTTCTTC
NA | TRBJ2-7 | TRBV5-4 | TRBD2 | CASSSGLAEYEQYF | TGTGCCAGCAGCTCGGGACTAGCTGAGTACGAGCAGTACTTC
NA | TRBJ2-3 | TRBV10-3 | TRBD1 | CAIRGTVGTDTQYF | TGTGCCATCAGGGGGACAGTAGGCACAGATACGCAGTATTTT
NA | TRBJ1-1 | TRBV2 | NA | CASSSQPNTEAFF | TGTGCCAGCAGCTCACAGCCAAACACTGAAGCTTTCTTT
NA | TRBJ2-3 | TRBV19 | NA | CASRETSIEPDTQYF | TGTGCCAGTAGGGAGACTAGTATCGAGCCCGATACGCAGTATTTT
NA | TRBJ2-2 | TRBV4-2 | NA | CASSQEEGLSTGELFF | TGTGCCAGCAGCCAAGAGGAGGGATTGAGCACCGGGGAGCTGTTTTTT
NA | TRBJ2-3 | TRBV6-4 | TRBD2 | CASSPTSGGNTDTQYF | TGTGCCAGCAGCCCCACGAGCGGGGGTAACACAGATACGCAGTATTTT
NA | TRBJ1-2 | TRBV5-6 | TRBD1 | CASSRTGQGSFSGYTF | TGTGCCAGCAGCCGTACGGGACAGGGAAGTTTCAGTGGCTACACCTTC
once | TRBJ2-7 | TRBV14 | NA | CASSQGGLSYEQYF | TGTGCCAGCAGCCAAGGGGGCTTATCCTACGAGCAGTACTTC
NA | TRBJ2-1 | TRBV7-3 | NA | CASSLSQAGGEQFF | TGTGCCAGCAGCTTAAGTCAGGCCGGCGGGGAGCAGTTCTTC
few | TRBJ1-4 | TRBV28 | NA | CAARAGTNEKLFF | TGTGCAGCCCGCGCGGGGACTAATGAAAAACTGTTTTTT
NA | TRBJ1-5 | TRBV15 | TRBD1 | CATSRPSTTGDQPQHF | TGTGCCACCAGCAGACCTTCCACCACAGGGGATCAGCCCCAGCATTTT
NA | TRBJ1-1 | TRBV5-1 | TRBD1 | CASSSRLPGGEAFF | TGCGCCAGCAGCTCCAGGCTCCCAGGGGGTGAAGCTTTCTTT
once | TRBJ1-1 | TRBV5-4 | NA | CASSLLPSLSEAFF | TGTGCCAGCAGCTTGCTCCCCTCACTCTCTGAAGCTTTCTTT
NA | TRBJ2-2 | TRBV28 | TRBD2 | CASIPSGAEITGELFF | TGTGCCAGCATCCCTAGCGGGGCAGAGATCACCGGGGAGCTGTTTTTT
NA | TRBJ1-3 | TRBV27 | TRBD1 | CASSLRGQVLSGNTIYF | TGTGCCAGCAGTTTGCGGGGACAGGTCCTCTCTGGAAACACCATATATTTT
NA | TRBJ2-1 | TRBV5-1 | TRBD2 | CASTGLAGGNEQFF | TGCGCCAGCACCGGACTAGCGGGAGGCAATGAGCAGTTCTTC
NA | TRBJ2-3 | TRBV5-1 | TRBD1 | CASSPQGPTDTQYF | TGCGCCAGCAGCCCACAGGGGCCCACAGATACGCAGTATTTT
few | TRBJ2-6 | TRBV9 | NA | CASGAGVSGANVLTF | TGTGCCAGCGGGGCAGGGGTCTCTGGGGCCAACGTCCTGACTTTC
NA | TRBJ1-2 | TRBV6-6 | TRBD1 | CASSSQPGQGNGYTF | TGTGCCAGCAGTTCCCAGCCGGGACAGGGAAATGGCTACACCTTC
NA | TRBJ1-1 | TRBV2 | NA | CASSFTEMNTEAFF | TGTGCCAGCAGTTTTACAGAAATGAACACTGAAGCTTTCTTT